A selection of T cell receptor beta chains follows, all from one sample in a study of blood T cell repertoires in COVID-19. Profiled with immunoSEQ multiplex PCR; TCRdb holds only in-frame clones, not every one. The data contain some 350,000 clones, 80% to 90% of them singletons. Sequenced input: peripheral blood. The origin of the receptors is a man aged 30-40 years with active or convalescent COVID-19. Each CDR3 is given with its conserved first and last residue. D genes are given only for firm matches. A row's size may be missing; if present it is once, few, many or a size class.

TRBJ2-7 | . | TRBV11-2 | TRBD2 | CASSWATGTSGTEQYF | TGTGCCAGCAGCTGGGCAACCGGGACTAGCGGGACCGAGCAGTACTTC
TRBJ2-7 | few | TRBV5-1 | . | CASSYTRGGGYEQYF | TGCGCCAGCAGCTATACTAGAGGAGGCGGTTACGAGCAGTACTTC
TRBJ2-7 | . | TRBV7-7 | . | CASSPQTGTSEQYF | TGTGCCAGCAGCCCACAAACAGGGACCTCAGAGCAGTACTTC
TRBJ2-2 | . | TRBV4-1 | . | CASSQETGKNTGELFF | TGCGCCAGCAGCCAAGAAACAGGGAAGAACACCGGGGAGCTGTTTTTT
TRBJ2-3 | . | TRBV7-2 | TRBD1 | CASSPRDSNTDTQYF | TGTGCCAGCAGCCCACGGGACAGCAACACAGATACGCAGTATTTT
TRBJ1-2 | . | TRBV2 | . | CASGVGTGDYGYTF | TGTGCCAGCGGGGTCGGAACAGGAGACTATGGCTACACCTTC
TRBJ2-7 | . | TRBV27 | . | CASSHVWTTSYEQYF | TGTGCCAGCAGTCATGTCTGGACAACCTCCTACGAGCAGTACTTC
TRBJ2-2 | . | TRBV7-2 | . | CASSLLSVGELFF | TGTGCCAGCAGCTTGTTATCGGTTGGGGAGCTGTTTTTT
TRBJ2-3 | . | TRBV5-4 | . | CASSLSEYTDTQYF | TGTGCCAGCAGCTTGTCCGAGTACACAGATACGCAGTATTTT
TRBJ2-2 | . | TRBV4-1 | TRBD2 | CASSQGVAGVRTGELFF | TGCGCCAGCAGCCAAGGGGTAGCGGGAGTACGAACCGGGGAGCTGTTTTTT
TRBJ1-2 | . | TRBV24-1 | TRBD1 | CATSGSGGTGGNGYTF | TGTGCCACCAGTGGGTCCGGTGGGACAGGGGGAAATGGCTACACCTTC
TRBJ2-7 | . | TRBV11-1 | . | CASSLTAPYEQYF | TGTGCCAGCAGCTTGACTGCCCCCTACGAGCAGTACTTC
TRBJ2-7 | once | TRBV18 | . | CASSPPIYDGGSYEQYF | TGTGCCAGCTCACCACCGATATATGATGGCGGCTCCTACGAGCAGTACTTC
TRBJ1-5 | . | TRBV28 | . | CASRDTDSNQPQHF | TGTGCCAGCAGGGACACGGATAGCAATCAGCCCCAGCATTTT
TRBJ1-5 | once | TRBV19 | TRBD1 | CASSPRGRTIGNQPQHF | TGTGCCAGTAGTCCCAGGGGGCGGACGATTGGCAATCAGCCCCAGCATTTT
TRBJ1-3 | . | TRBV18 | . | CASSPPSLDTIYF | TGTGCCAGCTCACCACCCAGTTTGGACACCATATATTTT
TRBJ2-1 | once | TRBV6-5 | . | CASRWDNSYNEQFF | TGTGCCAGCAGATGGGACAACTCCTACAATGAGCAGTTCTTC
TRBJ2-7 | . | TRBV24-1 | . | CATPSYHEQYF | TGTGCCACCCCGTCCTACCACGAGCAGTACTTC
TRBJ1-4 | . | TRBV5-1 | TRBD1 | CASSFAPGQGAGEKLFF | TGCGCCAGCAGCTTCGCCCCCGGACAGGGGGCAGGTGAAAAACTGTTTTTT
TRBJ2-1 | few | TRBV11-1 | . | CASSPGGPNEQFF | TGTGCCAGCAGCCCGGGGGGCCCTAATGAGCAGTTCTTC
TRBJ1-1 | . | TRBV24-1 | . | CATSAGTATEAFF | TGTGCCACCAGTGCAGGGACTGCCACTGAAGCTTTCTTT
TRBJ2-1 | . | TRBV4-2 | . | CASSQERGTGYNEQFF | TGTGCCAGCAGCCAAGAAAGGGGTACGGGCTACAATGAGCAGTTCTTC
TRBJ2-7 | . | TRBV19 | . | CASSRGESYEQYF | TGTGCCAGTAGCCGGGGTGAGTCCTACGAGCAGTACTTC
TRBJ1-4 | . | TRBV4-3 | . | CASSQDYRALTNEKLFF | TGCGCCAGCAGCCAAGATTACAGGGCGTTAACTAATGAAAAACTGTTTTTT
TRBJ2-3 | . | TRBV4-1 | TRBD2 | CASSPRAGAHTDTQYF | TGCGCCAGCAGCCCTCGAGCGGGGGCCCACACAGATACGCAGTATTTT
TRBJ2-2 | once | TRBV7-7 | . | CASSLYLRSTLASNTGELFF | TGTGCCAGCAGCTTATATCTCCGCTCTACTCTAGCGTCGAACACCGGGGAGCTGTTTTTT
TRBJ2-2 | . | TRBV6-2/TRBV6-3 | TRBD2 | CASSPGLAGATNTGELFF | TGTGCCAGCAGCCCTGGACTAGCGGGGGCAACGAACACCGGGGAGCTGTTTTTT
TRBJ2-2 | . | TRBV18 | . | CASSPMVRAGELFF | TGTGCCAGCTCACCGATGGTACGGGCCGGGGAGCTGTTTTTT
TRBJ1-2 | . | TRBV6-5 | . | CASSTPGYGYTF | TGTGCCAGCAGTACCCCAGGATATGGCTACACCTTC